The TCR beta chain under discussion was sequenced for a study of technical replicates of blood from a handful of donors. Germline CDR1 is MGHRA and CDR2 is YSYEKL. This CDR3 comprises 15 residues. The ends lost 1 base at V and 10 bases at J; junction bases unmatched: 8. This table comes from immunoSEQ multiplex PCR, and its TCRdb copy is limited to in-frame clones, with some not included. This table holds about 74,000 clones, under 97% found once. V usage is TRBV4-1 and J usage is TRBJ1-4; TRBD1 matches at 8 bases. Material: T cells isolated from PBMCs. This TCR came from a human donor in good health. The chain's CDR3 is CASSQVTGGGGKLFF. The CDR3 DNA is TGCGCCAGCAGCCAAGTCACAGGGGGGGGCGGAAAACTGTTTTTT.